A selection of T cell receptor beta chains follows, all from one sample in a study of monozygotic twins with inflammatory bowel disease. Following a re-call of the 5' RACE reads, TCRdb has one entry per CDR3 protein and lacks DNA. The table for this sample gives a few hundred thousand distinct CDR3 sequences. Material for sequencing was blood. These receptors were collected from a human donor with ulcerative colitis or Crohn's disease, or a healthy co-twin of an affected twin (not recorded which). Both conserved end residues are part of each CDR3.

v_gene,j_gene,CDR3aa
TRBV15,TRBJ1-2,CATSAELDRDLYGYTF
TRBV5-1,TRBJ1-1,CASSSGTVTEAFF
TRBV28,TRBJ2-1,CASSPASEYYYNEQFF
TRBV2,TRBJ2-1,CASSEVAGAPYEQFF
TRBV20-1,TRBJ2-4,CSASSREGGAKNIQYF
TRBV7-2,TRBJ1-2,CASIPTQGNYGYTF
TRBV2,TRBJ1-4,CASSTGQGGEKLFF
TRBV15,TRBJ1-5,CATSEEQSDRASNQPQHF
TRBV20-1,TRBJ2-6,CSAKSYSGANVLTF
TRBV7-8,TRBJ1-3,CASSPPGQGGNTIYF
TRBV6-5,TRBJ1-1,CASSYSNSRETEAFF
TRBV20-1,TRBJ2-7,CSASPRQGFSYEQYF
TRBV7-9,TRBJ2-2,CASSTGQFYTGELFF
TRBV5-1,TRBJ1-6,CASSLDSSYNSPLHF
TRBV4-1,TRBJ2-2,CASSQDLGHYTGELFF
TRBV14,TRBJ2-7,CSSSRTSGKTSYEQYF
TRBV5-1,TRBJ2-5,CASSFTGTSGRETQYF
TRBV5-1,TRBJ2-1,CASSFSGGSYNEQFF
TRBV6-5,TRBJ2-1,CASSSYSGRVNKQFF
TRBV20-1,TRBJ2-5,CSALSWRTTKQETQYF
TRBV11-2,TRBJ2-3,CASSLQVRADTQYF
TRBV12-3/TRBV12-4,TRBJ1-4,CASSLGPGRKLFF
TRBV5-1,TRBJ2-1,CASSLGQTSYNEQFF
TRBV2,TRBJ2-3,CASSEKAGRGRKTDTQYF
TRBV5-4,TRBJ1-1,CASSSGQGRGEAFF
TRBV5-1,TRBJ2-6,CASSLSLSGANVLTF
TRBV15,TRBJ2-5,CATSRDIQETQYF
TRBV28,TRBJ1-5,CASTPGGGGFGGGNQPQHF
TRBV30,TRBJ2-5,CVLQREGETQYF
TRBV7-6,TRBJ2-5,CASSRWTSGGNQETQYF
TRBV10-2,TRBJ1-2,CASSANGAVYGYTF
TRBV20-1,TRBJ2-5,CSARDFQRGHQETQYF
TRBV29-1,TRBJ1-1,CSVGGKGGTEAFF
TRBV14,TRBJ1-6,CASSLGSPLHF
TRBV5-6,TRBJ2-2,CASSATWGGATNTGELFF
TRBV7-9,TRBJ2-5,CASVSETQETQYF
TRBV18,TRBJ2-5,CASSPPSRVKETQYF
TRBV5-4,TRBJ1-6,CASSLVDSPLHF
TRBV18,TRBJ1-1,CASSSLYRENTEAFF
TRBV6-6,TRBJ2-5,CASSYSGGGTQYF
TRBV12-3/TRBV12-4,TRBJ2-1,CASSALTRYNEQFF
TRBV3-1,TRBJ2-1,CASSLLTNNEQFF
TRBV5-5,TRBJ2-5,CASILALQETQYF
TRBV5-1,TRBJ2-2,CASSSRRTNTGELFF
TRBV7-9,TRBJ1-5,CASSTQNGDQPQHF
TRBV6-1,TRBJ2-1,CASSARGGYEQFF